The entry below describes one T cell receptor (beta chain). Its antigen is unknown. The record originates from a study of CXCR3-negative and CXCR3-positive naive CD8 T cells. Libraries of TRB cDNA were made by 5' RACE and carried UMIs. TCRdb re-analyzed the 5' RACE reads; it lists each CDR3 protein once, without DNA. The sample has about 120,000 distinct CDR3 sequences. Germline assignment: CDR1 MGHRA and CDR2 YSYEKL. The CDR3 covers 15 residues. Study-level points and caveats: Surface CD5 was comparable between naive subsets; TCR strength was inferred from TRB CDR3 properties.

Sequences were obtained from naive CXCR3- CD8+ T cells from blood. As to subset: CD45RO-CCR7+CD27+CD95- naive CD8+ T cells lacking CXCR3 (TNR3-). The J gene is TRBJ1-6, the V gene TRBV4-1; with no DNA, the TCRdb D assignment of TRBD1 cannot be verified. This clonotype was sampled from a human donor in good health. Some clones in this sample may be carry-over from other donors' samples. The CDR3 is CASSPDWGNNSPLHF.